The following is a T cell receptor (beta chain) sequence with its context. No antigen is known for it. The read ends 3 residues early relative to the CDR3; the germline J gene fills the gap. The sample originates from a study of Tregs in tolerant kidney transplant recipients. Recipients received nonmyeloablative bone marrow transplants from related graft donors, with transient mixed chimerism. Study results and caveats: Tregs expanded with activated donor B cells seemed most donor-specific.

Deletions cut 3 bases from V and 0 bases from J, with 11 bases between. The CDR3 is 15 amino acids. The germline CDR1 and CDR2 sequences are LNHDA and SQIVND (reference sequence). Only in-frame clones appear in the TCRdb table, and some are missing; sequencing was by immunoSEQ multiplex PCR. Recorded for this sample: 15,000 or so clones. The receptor was derived from a human patient who received a combined kidney and bone marrow transplant. Part of the T cell pool may stem from the graft donor. This rearrangement joins TRBV19 to TRBJ1-1; D call uncertain. Specimen: CD8+ T cells from blood (PBMCs), collected 6 months after the transplant. CDR3 region: CASSMSGLLNTEAFF. The sequenced part of the CDR3 DNA is TGTGCCAGTAGTATGAGTGGGCTCCTGAACACTGAA.